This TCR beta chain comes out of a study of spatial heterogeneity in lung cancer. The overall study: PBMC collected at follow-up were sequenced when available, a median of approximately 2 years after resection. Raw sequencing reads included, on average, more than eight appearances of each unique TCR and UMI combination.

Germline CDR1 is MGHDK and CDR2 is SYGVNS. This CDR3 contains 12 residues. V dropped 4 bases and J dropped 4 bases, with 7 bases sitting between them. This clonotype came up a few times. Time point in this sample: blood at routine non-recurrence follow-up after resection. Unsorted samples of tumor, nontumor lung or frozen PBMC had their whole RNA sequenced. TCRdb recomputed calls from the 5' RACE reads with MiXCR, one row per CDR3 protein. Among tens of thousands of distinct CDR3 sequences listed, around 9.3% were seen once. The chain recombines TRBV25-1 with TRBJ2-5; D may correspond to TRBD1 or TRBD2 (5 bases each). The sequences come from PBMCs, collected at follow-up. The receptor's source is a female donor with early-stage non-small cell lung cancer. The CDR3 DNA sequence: TGTGCCAGCAGTGCAGGGACAGAGACCCAGTACTTC. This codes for CASSAGTETQYF. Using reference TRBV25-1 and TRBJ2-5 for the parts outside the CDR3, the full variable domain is EADIYQTPRYLVIGTGKKITLECSQTMGHDKMYWYQQDPGMELHLIHYSYGVNSTEKGDLSSESTVSRIRTEHFPLTLESARPSHTSQYLCASSAGTETQYFGPGTRLLVL.